This record concerns one TCR beta chain sequence. This clone turned up a few times. Its recognized antigen is unknown. Per-nucleotide qualities are absent, and no much larger clonotype sits a single base away. This sample is drawn from a study of cytomegalovirus exposure and HLA in healthy donors (dated by TCRdb to the late 2010s). General notes on the study: An earlier analysis of some 550 of the donors reported 250 to 300 Gb of sequence data and around 110 million unique TCR beta sequences from about 179 million T cells. The study combined high-throughput TCR immunosequencing, statistical association of individual TCRs with disease status, and machine learning to predict cytomegalovirus infection status. Donor age, sex, ethnicity and CMV serostatus were compiled alongside the repertoire data. Every discovery cohort repertoire had been produced on one sequencing platform. The genetic ancestry cluster associated with self-reported Caucasian donors included around four fifths of the roughly 400 genotyped donors. In the later analysis, no new phenotypic data were used to find candidate immune exposures; instead, reliance was placed on TCR beta sequences and their occurrence across donors. HLA typing covered class I and class II loci at four-digit resolution. Typing coverage varied by locus: about 620-640 donors for A, B, C, DRB1 and DQB1; approximately 560 for DQA1; more than 600 for DPA1; about 450 for DPB1. Besides the first cohort of hundreds of subjects, a separate validation cohort made up of roughly 130 different subjects was used. Using immunosequencing, the study profiled T cell repertoires from some 670 subjects and related those repertoires to cytomegalovirus serostatus. The study was designed to test whether signatures of past pathogen exposure could be identified by cataloging public T cell receptors. Roughly 300 gigabases of sequencing data and approximately 85 million unique TCR sequences were included in an early release covering about 700 HLA-typed donors. A later genetic analysis took genome-wide SNP genotypes for about three fifths of the roughly 700 donors and used that subset as a discovery cohort. Across some 400 genotyped donors of the cohort, an average of approximately 240,000 unique TCR beta nucleotide sequences per donor were sequenced, and around 20% of those sequences were non-productive. A later analysis re-examined previously published TCR beta repertoires from about 670 donors and added high-resolution HLA genotyping to investigate patterns of TCR occurrence. An earlier analysis of 587 of the donors used high-throughput TCR beta sequencing to judge whether each TCR beta V gene segment behaved as functional or pseudogenic. Because of strong linkage in the cohort, 5 or 6 DR-DQ haplotypes were treated as single units for association and clustering. What the study reported, not specific to this receptor: A cluster of highly shared sequence variants was judged likely to be a technical artifact of the sequencing pipeline. A further reported finding was that TCR beta sequences accurately predicted the HLA-A and HLA-B alleles for most subjects in the first cohort. In a later analysis, the rate of TCR association differed among HLA loci, with DRB1 alleles having the most associated TCRs and HLA-C alleles having the fewest. In a later genetic analysis, fewer N-insertions in productive TCRs were reported among donors in an Asian-associated ancestry cluster than the roughly 700-donor mean. When HLA alleles, especially DR and DQ, strongly co-occurred, attributing TCR associations to individual alleles was difficult. Several of the top co-occurrence clusters appeared to be linked to parvovirus B19, influenza, CMV and Epstein-Barr virus, according to a later analysis. Linkage disequilibrium might explain the correlated functional status among segregating V segments, but an unknown experimental factor could not be excluded. Roughly uniform sequencing depth across donors was assumed in presence/absence analyses, although this assumption may not hold. In the study, some 160 TCR beta chains were listed as associated with cytomegalovirus. In a later analysis, 16,951 TCR beta sequences were associated with specific HLA alleles at a false discovery rate of 0.05. The cohort was sequenced for TCR beta chains only, and without alpha or paired-chain data the features that could be detected were limited. Because the 87-base-pair reads could not distinguish some IMGT-functional V segments, including TRBV6-2 and TRBV6-3, those segments were excluded. A later analysis found that HLA-associated TCR beta chains were more clonally expanded and had lower generation probabilities than equally common non-associated chains. It was suggested by the authors that the approach could potentially be generalized to other disease states and immunological phenotypes. The classifier was reported to diagnose cytomegalovirus status with high specificity and sensitivity in both the original and validation cohorts. Because HLA typing was unavailable for some donors at each locus, only the typed subset was used in association tests. Immune exposure information for the cohort was limited to CMV serostatus. Across donors, most TCR sequences were observed very rarely, whereas some public TCRs were present in many individuals. Because counts were too low, approximately 15 rarely observed V segments, including chromosome 9 orphons, were excluded from the earlier analysis of 587 of the donors. An association between a missense DCLRE1C variant and V-gene and J-gene trimming of TCR beta chains was found in a later genetic analysis and replicated in an independent cohort. In a later analysis, most CMV-associated TCR beta chains were found to appear HLA-restricted, with HLA associations seemingly driven largely by CMV exposure. An earlier analysis of 587 of the donors showed that most TCR beta V segments appeared in productive rearrangements either about 87% or about 30% of the time, which broadly matched IMGT annotations. Three of the identified cytomegalovirus-associated TCR beta chains were confirmed in vitro to be specific for cytomegalovirus antigens.

The library was prepared using the immunoSEQ multiplex PCR assay. For the multiplex PCR, a mixture combining 60 forward primers for TCR Vbeta segments and 13 reverse primers for TCR Jbeta segments was used. Amplification of the CDR3 region of rearranged TCR beta genes was performed with a multiplex PCR assay on genomic DNA. The amplified TCR beta libraries were sequenced on the Illumina HiSeq System as 87-base-pair reads. The study's own analysis went as follows. Across the 670 or so repertoires, a later analysis counted tens of millions of unique TCR beta chains, around 11 million of which were shared by at least two donors. Raw reads were error-corrected and collapsed into unique sequences by a nearest-neighbor algorithm in which closely related sequences were merged to remove PCR and sequencing errors. V, D and J gene segments were assigned by aligning CDR3 sequences to IMGT reference sequences. For a sequence to be retained, a match of at least six nucleotides to both a V gene segment and a J gene segment was required. Rearrangements were classified as productive when the CDR3 lacked stop codons and remained in frame with V and J, and all other rearrangements were classified as non-productive. Following IMGT convention, CDR3 was defined as the stretch from the second conserved V-encoded cysteine up to the conserved J-encoded phenylalanine. The earlier analysis of approximately 500 of the donors excluded sequences that lacked an unambiguous match to a single V gene segment. An earlier analysis of a few hundred of the donors classified V segments as functional when productive rearrangements were above 56.7% and as segregating when the standard deviation between donors was above 5%. A statistical classification framework was developed to diagnose cytomegalovirus status using the catalog of TCR beta chain sequences. V and J gene assignment, in a later analysis, came from comparing TCR nucleotide sequences with IMGT/GENE-DB human TR gene sequences. Using the TCRdist pipeline, a later analysis assigned CDR3 sequences along with most-parsimonious VDJ recombination scenarios. In a later analysis, each TCR beta chain was defined by its CDR3 amino acid sequence together with its V-gene family, and reads without a unique V-gene family were excluded. A later analysis removed 600 or so highly shared, low-generation-probability nucleotide sequences to deal with suspected cross-contamination and a sequencing artifact. In a later analysis, a clonal expansion index was calculated for each public chain from normalized within-repertoire ranks of inferred template counts. A later analysis computed generation probabilities with a VDJ recombination model fitted to out-of-frame rearrangements, and checked the results against IGoR. In a later analysis, hypergeometric tests were used to score TCR-TCR, TCR-HLA and TCR-CMV co-occurrence, with a repertoire-size bias correction applied to TCR pairs. False discovery rates were estimated in a later analysis by permuting HLA or CMV assignments 20 times. In a later analysis, co-occurring TCRs were grouped using DBSCAN, and TCRdist sequence similarity was added for clustering within HLA-allele-positive subsets. Repertoires with fewer than 30,000 or more than 120,000 public chains, plus five repertoires with anomalous nucleotide sharing, were excluded from co-occurrence clustering. Here the immuneACCESS table is served through TCRdb, limited to in-frame sequences with V and J called. Missing clones are a known gap in these copies; in checked studies unresolved V genes cover under half, and the rest lacks a known reason. V, J and clone size reflect that table, while D and trimming were determined from the DNA. The sample profile shows some 45,000 clones; roughly 47% of them were found once. In total, the top ten clones hold about 12% of the sample.

From its cysteine to its phenylalanine, the CDR3 spans 14 amino acids. The retained sequence is limited to the CDR3, 42 bases, with the frame set at the first base. After removal of 4 bases from V and 5 bases from J, the junction retains 7 bases not matched to a gene. According to the germline V gene, CDR1 reads SGHRS and CDR2 reads YFSETQ. In total, 666 healthy bone marrow donors made up the cohort. All cohort members were sampled while nominally healthy, although unrecorded immune exposures were likely present. Of the 690 or so cohort members, about 280 had positive CMV serostatus and around 350 had negative CMV serostatus, and CMV serostatus was not recorded for the donor. A peripheral blood sample was collected from each donor, and TCR beta sequencing was performed on peripheral blood mononuclear cells. Genomic DNA was extracted from the blood cell samples with the Qiagen DNeasy Blood Extraction Kit.

The sequencing input was PBMCs. This clonotype was obtained from a human donor in good health. The chain is made from TRBV5-1 and TRBJ1-2, with TRBD1 identical over 8 junction bases. The sequenced DNA is TGCGCCAGCAGCCTAAGGGACAGGAGATATGGCTACACCTTC. Its protein product is CASSLRDRRYGYTF.